The source of this T cell receptor beta chain is a study of cytomegalovirus exposure and HLA in healthy donors. Study overall: Earlier results showed almost 120 million unique TCR beta sequences derived from about 179 million T cells.

CDR1 is SGHDN and CDR2 is FVKESK in the germline V gene. This CDR3 spans 14 amino acids. Trimming stripped 3 bases from V and 5 bases from J, with 13 bases between. Study observations and caveats: TCR association rates varied by HLA locus in a later analysis, with DRB1 highest and HLA-C lowest. Follow-up analysis seemed to connect common viral pathogens with several of the most significant clusters identified. Among TCR beta chains, those listed as cytomegalovirus-associated numbered fewer than 200.

The PCR used 60 Vbeta and 13 Jbeta primers. This table comes from immunoSEQ multiplex PCR, and its TCRdb copy is limited to in-frame clones, with some not included. This table holds some 150,000 clones, about 80% found once. As for this clone: What it binds is unknown.

The chain links TRBV14 to TRBJ2-5; D ambiguous. Sequenced: PBMCs. The sequence came from a man aged 25-40 years in good health and CMV-seropositive. CDR3 sequence (DNA): TGTGCCAGCAGCCAGAAGCCCCCCTGGGAGACCCAGTACTTC. Translated, it gives CASSQKPPWETQYF.